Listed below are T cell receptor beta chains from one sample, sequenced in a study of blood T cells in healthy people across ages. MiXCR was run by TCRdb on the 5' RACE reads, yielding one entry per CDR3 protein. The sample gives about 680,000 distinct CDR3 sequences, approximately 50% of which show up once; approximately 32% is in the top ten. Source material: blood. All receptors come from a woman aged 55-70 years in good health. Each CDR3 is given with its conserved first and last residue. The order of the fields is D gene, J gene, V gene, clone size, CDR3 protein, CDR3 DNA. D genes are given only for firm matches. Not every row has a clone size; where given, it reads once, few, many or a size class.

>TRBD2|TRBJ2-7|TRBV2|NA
CATAGARYNEQYF
TGTGCCACAGCGGGAGCCCGCTACAATGAGCAGTACTTC
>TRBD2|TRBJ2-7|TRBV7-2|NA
CASSFGTTYEQYF
TGTGCCAGCAGCTTCGGGACTACCTACGAGCAGTACTTC
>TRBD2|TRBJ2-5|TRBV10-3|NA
CAISEGASGTKETQYF
TGTGCCATCAGTGAAGGTGCCAGCGGGACCAAAGAGACCCAGTACTTC
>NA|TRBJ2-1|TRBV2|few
CASSESQLNNEQFF
TGTGCCAGCAGTGAAAGCCAATTGAACAATGAGCAGTTCTTC
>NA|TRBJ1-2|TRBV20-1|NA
CSAQDRDYGYTF
TGCAGTGCCCAAGATCGGGACTATGGCTACACCTTC
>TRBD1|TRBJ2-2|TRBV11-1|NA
CASSVGQGAPGELFF
TGTGCCAGCAGCGTTGGACAGGGGGCGCCTGGGGAGCTGTTTTTT
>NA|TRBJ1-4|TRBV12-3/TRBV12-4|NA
CASSFGQRNEKLFF
TGTGCCAGCAGTTTCGGGCAGAGAAATGAAAAACTGTTTTTT
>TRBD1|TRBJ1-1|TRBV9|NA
CASSVDRRTEAFF
TGTGCCAGCAGCGTGGACAGGCGCACTGAAGCTTTCTTT
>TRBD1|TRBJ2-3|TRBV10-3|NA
CAIRDRDPDTQYF
TGTGCCATCAGGGACAGGGATCCAGATACGCAGTATTTT
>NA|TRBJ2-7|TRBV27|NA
CASSLRPSFEQYF
TGTGCCAGCAGTTTAAGGCCTAGCTTCGAGCAGTACTTC
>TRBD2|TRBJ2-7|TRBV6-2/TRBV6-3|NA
CASSRTSGEFYEQYF
TGTGCCAGCAGCAGGACTAGCGGGGAATTCTACGAGCAGTACTTC
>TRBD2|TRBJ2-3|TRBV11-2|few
CASSSAGGRTDTQYF
TGTGCCAGCAGCTCAGCGGGAGGCCGCACAGATACGCAGTATTTT
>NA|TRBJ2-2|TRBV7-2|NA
CASSLDWNTGELFF
TGTGCCAGCAGCTTAGATTGGAACACCGGGGAGCTGTTTTTT
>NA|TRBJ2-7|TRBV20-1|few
CSASYRDSYEQYF
TGCAGTGCTAGCTATCGGGACTCCTACGAGCAGTACTTC
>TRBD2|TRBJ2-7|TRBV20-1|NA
CSARASRVSGKYF
TGCAGTGCTAGAGCTTCCCGGGTTAGCGGGAAGTACTTC
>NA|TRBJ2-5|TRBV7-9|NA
CASSWAPGETQYF
TGTGCCAGCAGCTGGGCCCCAGGGGAGACCCAGTACTTC
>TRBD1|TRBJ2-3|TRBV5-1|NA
CASSPGTGGASDTQYF
TGCGCCAGCAGCCCCGGGACAGGGGGCGCGTCAGATACGCAGTATTTT
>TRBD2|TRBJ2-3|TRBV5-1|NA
CASSLLASGRSSSTDTQYF
TGCGCCAGCAGCTTATTGGCTAGCGGGAGGTCTTCTAGCACAGATACGCAGTATTTT
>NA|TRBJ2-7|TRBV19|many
CASSSKVEQYF
TGTGCCAGTAGCTCGAAGGTCGAGCAGTACTTC
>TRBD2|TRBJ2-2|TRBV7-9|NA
CASTGGTNTGELFF
TGTGCCAGTACGGGGGGAACGAACACCGGGGAGCTGTTTTTT